Given below is one TCR beta chain in context. The data belong to a study of technical replicates of blood from a handful of donors. Using immunoSEQ multiplex PCR, the repertoire was profiled, and TCRdb retains in-frame clones only, with some absent. The table includes about 75,000 clones, 91% detected once. Sequencing used T cells isolated from PBMCs. The clonotype comes from a human donor in good health. Some clones in this sample may be carry-over from other donors' samples.

Written as DNA, the CDR3 is TGTGCCAGCAGTTCAGGGACTAGCGGGGGTGAGCAGTACTTC. Translation: CASSSGTSGGEQYF. V is TRBV6-6 and J is TRBJ2-7, with 14 bases that match TRBD2. Per germline, CDR1 MNHNY and CDR2 SVGAGI (reference sequence). CDR3 length: 14 amino acids. V lost 4 bases to trimming and J lost 7 bases; unmatched junction nucleotides: 3.